This TCR beta chain was identified in a study of PD-L1 blockade in urothelial cancer. Time point of the sample: peripheral blood 6 weeks after treatment start. Libraries were prepared by immunoSEQ multiplex PCR; TCRdb keeps only in-frame clonotypes and omits some of them. Of 66,000 or so clones listed, around nine tenths are singletons. This sequence was found in a man aged 55 to 69 with urothelial cancer. The sample was PBMCs, taken around atezolizumab (anti-PD-L1) treatment.

The CDR3 DNA sequence: TGTGCCAGCAGCGAACGGGACAGCGAAGCTTTCTTT. Protein: CASSERDSEAFF. The chain uses TRBV7-9 and TRBJ1-1, with 7 bases identical to TRBD1. V was pared by 5 bases and J by 8 bases, with 5 bases of the junction left unmatched. The CDR3 extends over 12 amino acids. Germline loops: CDR1 SEHNR, CDR2 FQNEAQ (reference sequence).